The rows below give T cell receptor beta chains drawn from one sample of a study of blood T cell repertoires in COVID-19. Sequencing used immunoSEQ multiplex PCR; TCRdb keeps in-frame clones, though not all of them. The data show roughly 160,000 clones, approximately 85% seen once. Sequencing input: peripheral blood. Receptor source: a man in his forties with acute or convalescent COVID-19. The CDR3 runs from the conserved cysteine through the conserved F or W. The D gene is left open where the match is weak. Clone size is given for some rows only: seen once, a few or many times, or a class if the clone is expanded.

>TRBV19|TRBD1|once|TRBJ1-5
CASSLWTGPTGNQPQHF
TGTGCCAGTAGTCTATGGACAGGGCCAACGGGCAATCAGCCCCAGCATTTT
>TRBV7-2|-|-|TRBJ2-5
CASSLEGGGETQYF
TGTGCCAGCAGCTTAGAGGGCGGAGGGGAGACCCAGTACTTC
>TRBV15|-|-|TRBJ1-2
CATSIDSYGYTF
TGTGCCACCAGCATTGACAGCTATGGCTACACCTTC
>TRBV6-5|-|once|TRBJ2-2
CASTPRGRNTGELFF
TGTGCCAGCACCCCCAGGGGACGAAACACCGGGGAGCTGTTTTTT
>TRBV19|TRBD2|few|TRBJ2-2
CASKGSAGDTGELFF
TGTGCCTCGAAAGGGTCAGCGGGGGACACCGGGGAGCTGTTTTTT
>TRBV3-1/TRBV3-2|-|-|TRBJ2-7
CASPQYEQYF
TGTGCCAGCCCCCAATACGAGCAGTACTTC
>TRBV28|-|-|TRBJ1-5
CASSFGGTSNQPQHF
TGTGCCAGCAGTTTCGGGGGGACCAGCAATCAGCCCCAGCATTTT
>TRBV7-3|-|few|TRBJ1-1
CASSLQLNTEAFF
TGTGCCAGCAGCTTACAGTTGAACACTGAAGCTTTCTTT
>TRBV19|TRBD1|-|TRBJ1-2
CASSTTGTDYFYGYTF
TGTGCCAGTAGTACCACGGGGACAGACTACTTCTATGGCTACACCTTC
>TRBV5-1|TRBD1|-|TRBJ2-3
CASRPVGTGGDTQYF
TGCGCCAGCAGACCCGTTGGGACAGGGGGAGATACGCAGTATTTT
>TRBV30|-|-|TRBJ1-5
CAWSAISRVPQHF
TGTGCCTGGAGTGCGATTTCCAGGGTGCCCCAGCATTTT
>TRBV4-2|-|-|TRBJ2-1
CASSQQGMTPGEQFF
TGTGCCAGCAGCCAACAGGGCATGACTCCGGGTGAGCAGTTCTTC
>TRBV7-9|-|-|TRBJ1-3
CASNLYLDRTFSGNTIYF
TGTGCCAGCAACCTATACCTTGACAGGACTTTCTCTGGAAACACCATATATTTT
>TRBV24-1|TRBD2|-|TRBJ2-5
CATSDGSGGRETQYF
TGTGCCACCAGTGATGGATCGGGGGGGCGGGAGACCCAGTACTTC
>TRBV11-1|TRBD1|few|TRBJ2-7
CASSQGTAYEQYF
TGTGCCAGCAGCCAAGGGACAGCCTACGAGCAGTACTTC
>TRBV27|TRBD2|-|TRBJ2-7
CASSILRTSGTYEQYF
TGTGCCAGCAGTATTCTCCGGACTAGCGGAACCTACGAGCAGTACTTC